This T cell receptor beta chain appears in the sequencing data of a study of T-cell memory formation after mild COVID-19. Study-level information: Among the donors, TCR clusters were largely specific to each donor. Study-wide points: Certain responding clones were present in pre-infection memory, suggesting participation of cross-reactive memory. A balance of CD4 and CD8 characterized clones contracting day 15 to 85, whereas later expanders leaned CD4+.

To note about this clonotype: Its antigen is undetermined.

Researchers used 5'RACE with constant-segment primers to make TCR alpha and TCR beta cDNA libraries that carry sample barcodes and UMIs. TCRdb recomputed calls from the 5' RACE reads with MiXCR, one row per CDR3 protein. The sample carries about 260,000 distinct CDR3 sequences, approximately 8.4% recorded once. Germline V gene sequence: CDR1 SGHVS, CDR2 FQNEAQ. The V end was cut by 1 base, the J end by 4 bases, with 11 bases between. The CDR3 runs to 14 residues. The clonotype was recovered from a man younger than 35 who had mild COVID-19 (a few samples of this study predate the infection). Cell type and time point are not known. The sample consisted of PBMCs or a T cell subset sorted from them (not recorded which). The chain is built from TRBV7-8 and TRBJ2-7; D uncertain. CDR3 coding DNA: TGTGCCAGCAGCTTAGGACCAACCGCGTACGAGCAGTACTTC. Translation gives CASSLGPTAYEQYF.